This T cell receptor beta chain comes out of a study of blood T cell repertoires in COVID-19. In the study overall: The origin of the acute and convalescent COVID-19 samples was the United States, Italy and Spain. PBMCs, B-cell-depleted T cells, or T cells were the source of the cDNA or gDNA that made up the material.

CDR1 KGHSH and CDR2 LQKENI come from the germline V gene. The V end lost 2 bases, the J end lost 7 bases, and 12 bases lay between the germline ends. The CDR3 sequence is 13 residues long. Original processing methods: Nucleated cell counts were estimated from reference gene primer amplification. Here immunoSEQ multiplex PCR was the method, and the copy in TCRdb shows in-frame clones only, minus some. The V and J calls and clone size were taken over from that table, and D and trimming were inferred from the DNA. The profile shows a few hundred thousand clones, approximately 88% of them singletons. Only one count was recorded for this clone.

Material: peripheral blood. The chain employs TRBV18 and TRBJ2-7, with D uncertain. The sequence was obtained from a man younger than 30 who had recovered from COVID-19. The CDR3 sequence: CASSPGRFLEQYF. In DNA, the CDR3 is TGTGCCAGCTCACCAGGCAGGTTTTTGGAGCAGTACTTC.